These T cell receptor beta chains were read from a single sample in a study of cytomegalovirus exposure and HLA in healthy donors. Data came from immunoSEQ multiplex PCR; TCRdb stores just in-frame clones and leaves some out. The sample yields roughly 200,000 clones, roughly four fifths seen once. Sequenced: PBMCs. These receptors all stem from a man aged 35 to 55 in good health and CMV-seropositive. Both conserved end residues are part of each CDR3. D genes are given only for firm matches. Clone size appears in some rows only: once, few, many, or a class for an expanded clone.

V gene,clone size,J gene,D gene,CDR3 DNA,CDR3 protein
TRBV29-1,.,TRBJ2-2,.,TGCAGCGTTGCCCCACAACACAACACCGGGGAGCTGTTTTTT,CSVAPQHNTGELFF
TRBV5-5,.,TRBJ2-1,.,TGTGCCAGCAGCTTGGGGGGCCACAGCTCCTACAATGAGCAGTTCTTC,CASSLGGHSSYNEQFF
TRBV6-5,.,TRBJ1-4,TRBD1,TGTGCCAGCAGTTTGGACAGGGGTGGGGAAAAACTGTTTTTT,CASSLDRGGEKLFF
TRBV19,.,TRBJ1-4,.,TGTGCCAGTAACCTCAGCCCAGGGGCATTCGAAAAACTGTTTTTT,CASNLSPGAFEKLFF
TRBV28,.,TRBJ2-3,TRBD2,TGTGCCAGCAGTTCGGGACTAGCGGGAGGGCAATGGGGAGATACGCAGTATTTT,CASSSGLAGGQWGDTQYF
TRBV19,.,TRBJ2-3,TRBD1,TGTGCCAGTAGTAGACAGGGTAGCACAGATACGCAGTATTTT,CASSRQGSTDTQYF
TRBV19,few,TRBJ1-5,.,TGTGCCAGTAGTATGCTGGACAGAACGGATCAGCCCCAGCATTTT,CASSMLDRTDQPQHF
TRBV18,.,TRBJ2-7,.,TGTGCCAGCTCACCCACAGGGATCTACGAGCAGTACTTC,CASSPTGIYEQYF
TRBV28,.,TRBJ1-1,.,TGTGCCAGCAGTTTAAACAGGATGGAAGCTTTCTTT,CASSLNRMEAFF
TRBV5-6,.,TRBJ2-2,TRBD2,TGTGCCAGCACCCTCGGGGGGAGGTGGACCGGGGAGCTGTTTTTT,CASTLGGRWTGELFF
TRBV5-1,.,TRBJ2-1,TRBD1,TGCGCCAGCAGCTCGGTGACAGGGGCTGTGTTAAATGAGCAGTTCTTC,CASSSVTGAVLNEQFF
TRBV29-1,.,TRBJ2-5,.,TGCAGCGCCACAGGGTGGCCCCAAGAGACCCAGTACTTC,CSATGWPQETQYF
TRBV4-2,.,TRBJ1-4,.,TGTGCCAGCAGCCAAGATTCGCGGGCTGAAAAACTGTTTTTT,CASSQDSRAEKLFF
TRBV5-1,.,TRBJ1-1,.,TGCGCCAGCAGCCCTGACACCTACACTGAAGCTTTCTTT,CASSPDTYTEAFF
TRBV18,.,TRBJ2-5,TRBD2,TGTGCCAGCTCACCTCTAGCGGGAATACAAGAGACCCAGTACTTC,CASSPLAGIQETQYF
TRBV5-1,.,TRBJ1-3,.,TGCGCCAGCAGCCTTGGTCCCCCCACTACCTCTGGAAACACCATATATTTT,CASSLGPPTTSGNTIYF
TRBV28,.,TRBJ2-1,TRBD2,TGTGCCAGCAGTTTCTGGCGGGAGGGCCAAAATGAGCAGTTCTTC,CASSFWREGQNEQFF
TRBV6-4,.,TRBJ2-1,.,TGTGCCAGCAGTGCCACTAGCTACCTCTACAATGAGCAGTTCTTC,CASSATSYLYNEQFF
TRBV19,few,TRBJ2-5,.,TGTGCCAGTAGTCCAATGGGAGACCGACAAGAGACCCAGTACTTC,CASSPMGDRQETQYF
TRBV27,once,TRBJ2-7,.,TGTGCCAGCAGTTATGGGCCTGATTACGAGCAGTACTTC,CASSYGPDYEQYF
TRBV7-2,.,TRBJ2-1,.,TGTGCCAGCAGCTTCCGACAGGACCCCTACAATGAGCAGTTCTTC,CASSFRQDPYNEQFF
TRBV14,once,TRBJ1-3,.,TGTGCCAGCAGCCAACCGGACAACTCTGGAAACACCATATATTTT,CASSQPDNSGNTIYF
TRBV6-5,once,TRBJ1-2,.,TGTGCCAGCAGTAAAACGGCGGGTTATAACTATGGCTACACCTTC,CASSKTAGYNYGYTF
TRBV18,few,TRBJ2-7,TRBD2,TGTGCCAGCTCACCAGGACTAGCGGGAGTCCACGAGCAGTACTTC,CASSPGLAGVHEQYF
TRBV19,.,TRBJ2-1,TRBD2,TGTGCCAGTAGTACCTTTAGCGGGAGGACGTACAATGAGCAGTTCTTC,CASSTFSGRTYNEQFF
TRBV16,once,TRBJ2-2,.,TGTGCCAGCAGCCAAGACTCCGAGAACACCGGGGAGCTGTTTTTT,CASSQDSENTGELFF
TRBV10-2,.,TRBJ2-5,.,TGCGCCAGCAGTGATAGGGGTGGCCCGGAGACCCAGTACTTC,CASSDRGGPETQYF
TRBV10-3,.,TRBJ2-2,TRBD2,TGTGCCATCAGTGAGAGCGGGGGGCCCGCCGGGGAGCTGTTTTTT,CAISESGGPAGELFF
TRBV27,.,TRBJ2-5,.,TGTGCCAGCGGGAAGCGGCAAGAGACCCAGTACTTC,CASGKRQETQYF
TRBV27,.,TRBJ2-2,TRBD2,TGTGCCAGCAGTCAGACAGGGGGACTAGCGGGAGTCGCCGGGGAGCTGTTTTTT,CASSQTGGLAGVAGELFF
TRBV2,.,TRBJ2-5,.,TGTGCCAGCAGTGCGGAAGCAGGCCAAGAGACCCAGTACTTC,CASSAEAGQETQYF
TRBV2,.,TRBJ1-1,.,TGTGCCAGCAGAGAGGAGGTAAAGAACACTGAAGCTTTCTTT,CASREEVKNTEAFF